This T cell receptor beta chain was identified during a study of cytomegalovirus exposure and HLA in healthy donors. Study background: HLA-typed donors were the source of approximately 80 million unique TCRs, which an early data release held.

Germline assignment: CDR1 MGHDK and CDR2 SYGVNS. CDR3 length equals 13 residues. Trimming shortened V by 3 bases and J by 10 bases, and 13 bases separated the two germline ends. PCR amplification relied on 60 Vbeta primers (plus 13 Jbeta primers). Clones were read by immunoSEQ multiplex PCR, and TCRdb kept only the in-frame ones, dropping some. The sample includes some 120,000 clones, roughly four fifths seen only once; the top ten take about 10%. The sequence came from a male donor in good health and CMV-seropositive. The rearrangement uses TRBV25-1 and TRBJ1-5; D call uncertain. The specimen sequenced was PBMCs. The CDR3 DNA reads as TGTGCCAGCAGTGACGGTCATCTTGGTCCCCAGCATTTT. As protein: CASSDGHLGPQHF.